This TCR beta chain was identified during a study of blood T cell repertoires in COVID-19. Study as a whole: The origin of the acute and convalescent COVID-19 samples was the United States, Italy and Spain. T cells, B-cell-depleted T cells, or PBMCs supplied cDNA or gDNA.

Using immunoSEQ multiplex PCR, the repertoire was profiled, and TCRdb retains in-frame clones only, with some absent. The repertoire holds over 100,000 clones, with about four fifths as singletons. Sequenced: peripheral blood. The clonotype comes from a human donor in a cohort sampled during active COVID-19.

CDR3 residues: CSARGAAEQYF. CDR3 DNA sequence: TGCAGTGCTAGAGGAGCGGCTGAGCAGTACTTC. This rearrangement joins TRBV20-1 to TRBJ2-7, with a possible D match to TRBD2 (5 bases). The CDR3 sequence is 11 residues long. Germline V gene data show CDR1 as DFQATT and CDR2 as SNEGSKA (reference sequence). V dropped 1 base and J dropped 7 bases, with 8 bases sitting between them.